The 21 T cell receptor beta chains reported below all come from one sample, sequenced in a study of long-term antiretroviral therapy in people with HIV. With survey level as its setting, the immunoSEQ assay was v3.0. Generated by immunoSEQ multiplex PCR, the TCRdb table keeps only in-frame clones and is missing some. Here the sample spans about 15,000 clones, 80% to 95% being singletons. The specimen was unsorted PBMCs, collected 0.6 years after starting antiretroviral therapy. These receptors were obtained from a woman aged 35 to 49 with HIV.

The rearrangement uses TRBV7-9 and TRBJ1-2; TRBD1 is a possible D gene (6 bases). Germline CDR1 and CDR2: SEHNR and FQNEAQ (reference sequence). The CDR3 consists of 13 residues. V lost 5 bases, J lost 2 bases, and 9 bases lay in between. The DNA for the CDR3 is TGTGCCAGCAGCCCCGGACAGAACTATGGCTACACCTTC. It translates to CASSPGQNYGYTF.

V gene TRBV19 combines with J gene TRBJ2-3; TRBD2 aligns across 8 bases. The germline V gene encodes CDR1 LNHDA and CDR2 SQIVND (reference sequence). This CDR3 has 13 amino acids. With V trimmed by 7 bases and J by 3 bases, 3 bases remained unmatched. CDR3 nucleotide sequence: TGTGCCAGTACCGGGGGGGATACAGATACGCAGTATTTT. This codes for CASTGGDTDTQYF.

The genes are TRBV6-5 and TRBJ2-5; weak D call: TRBD2 (6 bases). This CDR3 is 15 amino acids long. Deletions cut 2 bases from V and 5 bases from J, with 15 bases between. The germline CDR1 and CDR2 sequences are MNHEY and SVGAGI. The CDR3 DNA reads TGTGCCAGCAGTTACCCCGACCAGAGCGGGGAGACCCAGTACTTC. Translating it yields CASSYPDQSGETQYF.

This chain uses TRBV7-8 with TRBJ2-3, with a weak D call TRBD2 (5 bases). The V gene lost 1 base and the J gene lost 5 bases, with 7 bases spanning the gap. CDR1 SGHVS and CDR2 FQNEAQ come from the germline V gene. The CDR3 totals 13 residues. CDR3 sequence: CASSLGRGDTQYF. For the CDR3, the DNA is TGTGCCAGCAGCTTAGGCCGGGGAGATACGCAGTATTTT.

The gene calls are TRBV6-6 and TRBJ2-1, with D unclear. The CDR3 covers 12 residues. Trimming took 6 bases from V and 8 from J, leaving 11 bases between them. Germline CDR1 is MNHNY and CDR2 is SVGAGI (reference sequence). CDR3 sequence reads: CASRPARYEQFF. In nucleotides, the CDR3 is TGTGCCAGCAGACCCGCGAGGTATGAGCAGTTCTTC.

The J gene is TRBJ2-7, the V gene TRBV7-9, with D tentatively TRBD2 (6 bases). The germline gives CDR1 SEHNR, CDR2 FQNEAQ (reference sequence). CDR3 length: 15 amino acids. Trimming removed 1 base from V and 5 bases from J, with 15 bases in between. The CDR3 loop reads CASSLGSTGGHEQYF. The CDR3 DNA sequence: TGTGCCAGCAGCTTAGGATCCACAGGAGGGCACGAGCAGTACTTC.

The chain links TRBV18 to TRBJ1-1; D is unresolved. Trimming cost V 6 bases and J 5 bases, with 13 bases left between them. This CDR3 is 13 amino acids long. In germline, CDR1 is KGHSH, CDR2 LQKENI. CDR3 DNA: TGTGCCAGCTCCCGCACGCGGGCGACTGAAGCTTTCTTT. As protein: CASSRTRATEAFF. The full variable domain, in which reference TRBV18 and TRBJ1-1 provide the parts outside the CDR3, is NAGVMQNPRHLVRRRGQEARLRCSPMKGHSHVYWYRQLPEEGLKFMVYLQKENIIDESGMPKERFSAEFPKEGPSILRIQQVVRGDSAAYFCASSRTRATEAFFGQGTRLTVV.

This clone has just one count. The chain links TRBV6-1 to TRBJ1-4; D is unclear. Germline values: CDR1 MNHNS, CDR2 SASEGT. V was shortened by 0 bases and J by 8 bases, with 13 bases between the two germline ends. This CDR3 is built from 15 residues. CDR3 DNA sequence: TGTGCCAGCAGTGAAGCGGCAAGGACCTGGGAAAAACTGTTTTTT. This translates into CASSEAARTWEKLFF.

The gene calls are TRBV7-3 and TRBJ2-3, with 8 bases identical to TRBD2. The CDR3 length is 17 residues. The V gene end was trimmed by 0 bases and the J gene end by 0 bases; junction bases not matched to a gene: 5. Germline V lookup: CDR1 SGHTA, CDR2 FQGTGA. The CDR3 loop is CASSLTGTGGSTDTQYF. The CDR3 region has the DNA TGTGCCAGCAGCTTAACGGGAACGGGGGGGAGCACAGATACGCAGTATTTT.

The chain is built from TRBV2 and TRBJ1-1; D might be TRBD1 (5 bases). Germline CDR1 SNHLY, CDR2 FYNNEI. The CDR3 covers 14 residues. The V end lost 8 bases, the J end lost 0 bases, and 13 bases lay between the germline ends. CDR3 sequence reads: CASSGGVMNTEAFF. The CDR3 DNA sequence: TGTGCCAGCTCGGGAGGGGTGATGAACACTGAAGCTTTCTTT.

As DNA, the CDR3 is TGCGCCAGCAGTCAAGGGGGTGGGGGAGGTTTAGAGACCCAGTACTTC. Translating gives CASSQGGGGGLETQYF. V and J are TRBV23-1 and TRBJ2-5, with a tentative D call TRBD2 (6 bases). TRBV23-1 is an ORF for which the function is uncertain. The CDR3 is 16 amino acids. The V gene lost 2 bases and the J gene lost 4 bases, with 17 bases spanning the gap.

The rearrangement uses TRBV6-6 and TRBJ1-3; maybe TRBD1 (6 bases). Between the trimmed V and J ends, which lost 4 bases and 0 bases, there was a span of 10 bases. The V gene's germline CDR1 is MNHNY and CDR2 SVGAGI (reference sequence). There are 15 residues in the CDR3. The CDR3 loop is CASSSDRFSGNTIYF. CDR3 sequence (DNA): TGTGCCAGCAGTTCCGACAGGTTCTCTGGAAACACCATATATTTT.

This chain uses TRBV7-2 with TRBJ2-1; 16 bases fit TRBD2. V lost 11 bases to trimming and J lost 1 base; unmatched junction nucleotides: 8. Germline V CDR1 and CDR2: SGHTA, FQGNSA. This CDR3 contains 17 residues. As DNA, the CDR3 is TGTGCCTCGGGACTAGCGGGGGGGAGTGTGTCCTACAATGAGCAGTTCTTC. Translating it yields CASGLAGGSVSYNEQFF.

This chain connects TRBV4-1 to TRBJ2-1; TRBD2 is a possible D gene (5 bases). Trimming left V 0 bases short and J 3 bases short, with 15 bases between. CDR3 size: 17 residues. Germline values: CDR1 MGHRA, CDR2 YSYEKL. The CDR3 bases are TGCGCCAGCAGCCAAGACGGGGTCGGAGGCTTCTACAATGAGCAGTTCTTC. Its protein is CASSQDGVGGFYNEQFF.

CDR3 sequence: CAWDRRQNTEAFF. The DNA of the CDR3 is TGTGCCTGGGATCGACGCCAGAACACTGAAGCTTTCTTT. The rearrangement uses TRBV30 and TRBJ1-1; D call uncertain. The CDR3 is made up of 13 amino acids. CDR1 is GTSNPN, CDR2 SVGIG, per germline (reference sequence). Trimming pared 5 bases from V and 1 base from J, leaving 11 bases between.

The V gene is TRBV19, the J gene TRBJ2-2; TRBD2 agrees at 12 bases. The CDR3 totals 15 residues. Germline V lookup: CDR1 LNHDA, CDR2 SQIVND (reference sequence). V lost 7 bases, J lost 6 bases, and 6 bases stayed unmatched. In DNA, the CDR3 is TGTGCCAGTATTAAGTGGACTAGCGGGGCCGGGGAGCTGTTTTTT. Encoded protein: CASIKWTSGAGELFF.

The chain combines TRBV4-3 with TRBJ1-1, with unresolved D. Trimming shortened V by 0 bases and J by 4 bases, and 9 bases separated the two germline ends. Looked up from germline, CDR1 is LGHNA and CDR2 is YSLEER. The CDR3 has 14 residues. The CDR3 protein is CASSQEYGSTEAFF. The CDR3 region has the DNA TGCGCCAGCAGCCAAGAATACGGGAGCACTGAAGCTTTCTTT.

This clone came up a few times. The CDR3 spells CASSTFTDTQYF. The CDR3 nucleotides read TGTGCCAGCAGCACCTTCACAGATACGCAGTATTTT. The chain is built from TRBV7-2 and TRBJ2-3; D remains unclear. Per germline, CDR1 SGHTA and CDR2 FQGNSA. The CDR3 is 12 residues long. V shed 5 bases and J shed 2 bases, with 5 bases lying between them.

The CDR3 sequence: CAWGVGLREQYF. The CDR3 coding sequence is TGTGCCTGGGGCGTCGGCCTTCGCGAGCAGTACTTC. J is TRBJ2-5 and V is TRBV30; D unclear. The DNA matches TRBJ2-7 better at its end, which makes the J call doubtful. Looked up from germline, CDR1 is GTSNPN and CDR2 is SVGIG (reference sequence). This CDR3 contains 12 residues.

This chain connects TRBV5-5 to TRBJ2-7; TRBD2 matches at 8 bases. The CDR3 extends over 14 amino acids. V lost 4 bases to trimming and J lost 4 bases; unmatched junction nucleotides: 7. Germline V CDR1 and CDR2: SGHKS, YYEKEE (reference sequence). CDR3 in DNA: TGTGCCAGCAGCCATAGCGGGGCGGAGTACGAGCAGTACTTC. This translates into CASSHSGAEYEQYF.

This clone appeared a single time. J is TRBJ1-6 and V is TRBV11-2, with D possibly TRBD1 on 5 matching bases. Trimming shortened V by 0 bases and J by 7 bases, and 10 bases separated the two germline ends. CDR3 length equals 15 residues. CDR1 and CDR2 (germline): SGHAT, FQNNGV. The chain's CDR3 is CASSLDGGANSPLHF. CDR3 DNA: TGTGCCAGCAGCTTAGACGGAGGGGCAAATTCACCCCTCCACTTT.